These 26 T cell receptor beta chains originate from one sample sequenced in a study of blood T cells in healthy people across ages. With a J-beta primer mix and a sample-barcoded 5' primer, a second PCR ran 7 to 11 cycles. MiXCR, run by TCRdb on the 5' RACE reads, gives a single entry per CDR3 protein. The profile shows about 1.1 million distinct CDR3 sequences, roughly two fifths of them singletons. The sample consisted of blood. The receptors shown here come from a man between 18 and 35 years old in good health.

This chain uses TRBV25-1 with TRBJ2-3; D is undetermined. From germline, CDR1 is MGHDK and CDR2 SYGVNS. This CDR3 is built from 13 residues. The V and J ends lost 0 bases and 4 bases respectively, with 5 bases between them. This chain's CDR3 is CASSEYGPDTQYF. The CDR3 DNA sequence: TGTGCCAGCAGTGAATATGGTCCAGATACGCAGTATTTT.

The chain couples TRBV11-2 to TRBJ1-1, with TRBD1 matching over 7 bases. The J segment lost 1 base and the V segment lost 7 bases, leaving 15 bases of the junction unmatched. This CDR3 contains 17 residues. Germline CDR1 reads SGHAT; CDR2 reads FQNNGV. The CDR3 sequence is CASKFFPRDRANTEAFF. The CDR3 nucleotides are TGTGCCAGCAAATTCTTCCCAAGAGACAGGGCGAACACTGAAGCTTTCTTT.

This chain joins TRBV12-3 or TRBV12-4 and TRBJ2-3, with 8 bases aligning to TRBD2. This CDR3 is 19 amino acids long. The V gene end was trimmed by 2 bases and the J gene end by 1 base; junction bases not matched to a gene: 14. The CDR3 nucleotides are TGTGCCAGCAGTTTATTTCTCAATTGGCCAGCGGGGGGCACAGATACGCAGTATTTT. It translates to CASSLFLNWPAGGTDTQYF.

V and J are TRBV20-1 and TRBJ2-5; 13 positions match TRBD2. This CDR3 is built from 15 residues. The V and J ends lost 0 bases and 5 bases, in that order; junction bases with no gene match: 3. Germline V lookup: CDR1 DFQATT, CDR2 SNEGSKA (reference sequence). The CDR3 nucleotides are TGCAGTGCTAGAGACCTACTAGCGGGGGGGGAGACCCAGTACTTC. Translated, it gives CSARDLLAGGETQYF.

The CDR3 reads CASSFGSVNTEAFF. The CDR3 DNA is TGTGCCAGCAGTTTCGGCTCAGTGAACACTGAAGCTTTCTTT. The V and J genes are TRBV12-3 or TRBV12-4 and TRBJ1-1; no clear D. The germline V and J ends were trimmed by 3 bases and 0 bases, with 8 bases remaining between them. This CDR3 contains 14 residues.

This clonotype was picked up a small number of times. CDR3 DNA: TGTGCCAGCAGTTCGGAGACTTCCCTCACAGATACGCAGTATTTT. It specifies CASSSETSLTDTQYF. The chain has TRBV6-6 and TRBJ2-3; unclear D gene. With 4 bases removed from V and 2 bases from J, the gap between germline ends came to 13 bases. The CDR3 has 15 residues. Looked up from germline, CDR1 is MNHNY and CDR2 is SVGAGI (reference sequence).

This rearrangement joins TRBV6-5 to TRBJ1-2; D may be TRBD1 (6 bases). Germline V lookup: CDR1 MNHEY, CDR2 SVGAGI. This CDR3 comprises 16 residues. V lost 2 bases, J lost 4 bases, and 17 bases lay in between. This chain's CDR3 is CASSYNARQDLYGYTF. As DNA, the CDR3 is TGTGCCAGCAGTTACAACGCGCGACAGGACCTCTATGGCTACACCTTC.

In this sample, this clonotype turned up a few times. This chain links TRBV20-1 with TRBJ2-2; D possibly matches TRBD1 or TRBD2 (5 bases each). V was shortened by 0 bases and J by 0 bases, with 5 bases between the two germline ends. The CDR3 spans 14 residues. Germline V gene lookup returns CDR1 DFQATT and CDR2 SNEGSKA (reference sequence). CDR3 region: CSAREGANTGELFF. For the CDR3, the DNA is TGCAGTGCTAGAGAGGGGGCGAACACCGGGGAGCTGTTTTTT.

This clonotype has ten or more counts. This chain uses TRBV27 with TRBJ1-5, with D perhaps TRBD1 (5 bases). V was pared by 5 bases and J by 4 bases, with 6 bases between. Germline CDR1 is MNHEY and CDR2 is SMNVEV (reference sequence). This CDR3 is 12 amino acids long. The CDR3 sequence: CASSRGNQPQHF. In nucleotides, the CDR3 is TGTGCCAGCAGTAGGGGTAATCAGCCCCAGCATTTT.

The rearrangement joins TRBV7-2 to TRBJ1-2, with 7 positions matching TRBD1. The germline CDR1 and CDR2 sequences are SGHTA and FQGNSA. V lost 5 bases, J lost 5 bases, and 11 bases stayed unmatched. The CDR3 totals 15 residues. The CDR3 reads CASSPETGFSYGYTF. The DNA of the CDR3 is TGTGCCAGCAGCCCAGAGACAGGGTTTTCGTATGGCTACACCTTC.

This clonotype was seen a few times. The chain uses TRBV11-2 and TRBJ1-1; perhaps TRBD1 as D (5 bases). The germline V and J ends were trimmed by 5 bases and 6 bases, with 16 bases remaining between them. Germline lookup yields CDR1 SGHAT and CDR2 FQNNGV. The CDR3 runs 14 residues. The CDR3 region has the DNA TGTGCCAGCAGCCCGACGGGGGGGACGGCTGAAGCTTTCTTT. This codes for CASSPTGGTAEAFF. Full variable domain (outside the CDR3, taken from reference TRBV11-2 and TRBJ1-1): EAGVAQSPRYKIIEKRQSVAFWCNPISGHATLYWYQQILGQGPKLLIQFQNNGVVDDSQLPKDRFSAERLKGVDSTLKIQPAKLEDSAVYLCASSPTGGTAEAFFGQGTRLTVV.

The CDR3: CASRPGGATDEQFF. The CDR3 nucleotides read TGCGCCAGCAGGCCAGGGGGCGCGACCGATGAGCAGTTCTTC. V and J are TRBV4-1 and TRBJ2-1; TRBD1 matches at 8 bases. The CDR3 has 14 amino acids. With V trimmed by 6 bases and J by 8 bases, 9 bases remained unmatched. Germline assignment: CDR1 MGHRA and CDR2 YSYEKL.

This clonotype was recorded at least ten times. This chain uses TRBV7-2 with TRBJ2-3; possibly TRBD2 for D (6 bases). The CDR3 sequence is 15 residues long. V was shortened by 1 base and J by 4 bases, with 12 bases between the two germline ends. Germline lookup yields CDR1 SGHTA and CDR2 FQGNSA. The CDR3 spells CASSLVHTSSDTQYF. CDR3 DNA sequence: TGTGCCAGCAGCTTAGTTCATACTAGCTCAGATACGCAGTATTTT.

Only a few counts were recorded for this clonotype. The J gene is TRBJ1-2, the V gene TRBV5-1, with D perhaps TRBD1 (5 bases). This CDR3 comprises 14 residues. Germline V gives CDR1 SGHRS, CDR2 YFSETQ. V lost 3 bases to trimming and J lost 8 bases, with 17 bases between them. DNA for the CDR3: TGCGCCAGCAGCTCAGACAGCGAGATACGAGGCTACACCTTC. Amino acids: CASSSDSEIRGYTF.

The chain employs TRBV4-2 and TRBJ1-5; possible D gene TRBD1, 5 bases. The CDR3 totals 16 residues. CDR1 is LGHNA, CDR2 YNFKEQ, per germline. V was clipped by 0 bases and J by 5 bases, with 14 bases between them. CDR3 sequence reads: CASSQEEGYRYQPQHF. CDR3 coding DNA: TGTGCCAGCAGCCAAGAGGAGGGGTATCGGTATCAGCCCCAGCATTTT.

A few counts support this clonotype. The chain links TRBV7-9 to TRBJ1-4; D gene uncertain. This CDR3 is 11 amino acids long. V lost 2 bases to trimming and J lost 8 bases, with 3 bases between them. CDR1 is SEHNR, CDR2 FQNEAQ, per germline (reference sequence). The CDR3 DNA sequence: TGTGCCAGCAGCTTAATGGAAAAACTGTTTTTT. Residues: CASSLMEKLFF.

This chain links TRBV7-2 with TRBJ2-7; D may be TRBD1 or TRBD2 (5 bases each). The CDR3 is 14 residues long. V was trimmed by 5 bases and J by 3 bases, leaving 14 bases between them. The germline V gene encodes CDR1 SGHTA and CDR2 FQGNSA. CDR3 in amino acids: CASSRTLGGYEQYF. The CDR3 nucleotides are TGTGCCAGCAGCCGAACCCTTGGGGGCTACGAGCAGTACTTC.

V gene TRBV7-9 combines with J gene TRBJ1-4; D gene uncertain. Germline V gene data show CDR1 as SEHNR and CDR2 as FQNEAQ (reference sequence). The CDR3 is made up of 13 amino acids. The V and J ends lost 6 bases and 0 bases respectively, with 5 bases between them. This chain's CDR3 is CASREPTNEKLFF. The CDR3 coding sequence is TGTGCCAGCAGAGAACCAACTAATGAAAAACTGTTTTTT.

The chain joins TRBV6-6 to TRBJ2-2; 7 positions match TRBD1. V was pared by 6 bases and J by 2 bases, with 9 bases of the junction left unmatched. The length of the CDR3 is 16 residues. Germline loops: CDR1 MNHNY, CDR2 SVGAGI (reference sequence). This chain's CDR3 is CASSTDRTRNTGELFF. The CDR3 DNA sequence: TGTGCCAGCAGCACGGACAGGACCCGAAACACCGGGGAGCTGTTTTTT.

In its sample, this clonotype was seen a few times. CDR3: CASSLYSNNEQFF. CDR3 in DNA: TGTGCCAGCAGCTTATATTCCAACAATGAGCAGTTCTTC. This chain uses TRBV7-2 with TRBJ2-1; unclear D gene. Germline CDR1 SGHTA, CDR2 FQGNSA. V lost 2 bases and J lost 5, with 7 bases in between. The CDR3 loop spans 13 amino acids.

At least ten counts were recorded for this clonotype. The chain couples TRBV7-9 to TRBJ1-1; D is perhaps TRBD1 (5 bases). With 5 bases removed from V and 2 bases from J, the gap between germline ends came to 9 bases. Germline lookup yields CDR1 SEHNR and CDR2 FQNEAQ (reference sequence). The CDR3 is 13 amino acids. CDR3 amino acids: CASSLDSNTEAFF. The DNA of the CDR3 is TGTGCCAGCAGCCTTGACAGTAACACTGAAGCTTTCTTT.

This clonotype was seen a few times. The chain recombines TRBV5-4 with TRBJ1-2; D is undetermined. The germline CDR1 and CDR2 sequences are SGHNT and YYREEE (reference sequence). V lost 4 bases and J lost 8, with 15 bases in between. The CDR3 loop spans 13 amino acids. CDR3 protein: CASSPGRSLGYTF. DNA for the CDR3: TGTGCCAGCAGCCCCGGCCGTTCGTTGGGCTACACCTTC.

This rearrangement joins TRBV6-5 to TRBJ2-7; TRBD2 is a possible D gene (7 bases). The CDR3 contains 15 residues. Deletions cut 6 bases from V and 2 bases from J, with 17 bases between. Germline-derived CDR1 and CDR2 are MNHEY and SVGAGI. CDR3 nucleotides: TGTGCCAGCAGCCGACGGCGGGGGCCCCCCTACGAGCAGTACTTC. The encoded protein is CASSRRRGPPYEQYF.

The CDR3 loop is CASSRPGLRTDTQYF. The CDR3 bases are TGTGCCAGCAGTCGTCCGGGACTACGCACAGATACGCAGTATTTT. The chain combines TRBV2 with TRBJ2-3; 7 bases are a match to TRBD2. Germline assignment: CDR1 SNHLY and CDR2 FYNNEI. J lost 1 base, V lost 5 bases, and 6 bases had no gene match. The CDR3 is 15 amino acids.

This clonotype occurred a few times. The rearrangement joins TRBV20-1 to TRBJ1-6, with 9 bases that match TRBD1. Trimming removed 1 base from V and 9 bases from J; junction bases left unmatched: 7. The CDR3 loop spans 15 amino acids. Per the germline V gene, CDR1 is DFQATT and CDR2 is SNEGSKA (reference sequence). The CDR3: CSARVPGQGSSPLHF. The CDR3 region has the DNA TGCAGTGCTAGAGTACCGGGACAGGGAAGTTCACCCCTCCACTTT.

V usage is TRBV7-2 and J usage is TRBJ1-1; 7 nucleotides align to TRBD1. In germline, CDR1 is SGHTA, CDR2 FQGNSA. The CDR3 loop spans 13 amino acids. J lost 5 bases, V lost 3 bases, and 3 bases had no gene match. CDR3 in DNA: TGTGCCAGCAGCTTGACAGGGAAAACTGAAGCTTTCTTT. Protein product: CASSLTGKTEAFF.